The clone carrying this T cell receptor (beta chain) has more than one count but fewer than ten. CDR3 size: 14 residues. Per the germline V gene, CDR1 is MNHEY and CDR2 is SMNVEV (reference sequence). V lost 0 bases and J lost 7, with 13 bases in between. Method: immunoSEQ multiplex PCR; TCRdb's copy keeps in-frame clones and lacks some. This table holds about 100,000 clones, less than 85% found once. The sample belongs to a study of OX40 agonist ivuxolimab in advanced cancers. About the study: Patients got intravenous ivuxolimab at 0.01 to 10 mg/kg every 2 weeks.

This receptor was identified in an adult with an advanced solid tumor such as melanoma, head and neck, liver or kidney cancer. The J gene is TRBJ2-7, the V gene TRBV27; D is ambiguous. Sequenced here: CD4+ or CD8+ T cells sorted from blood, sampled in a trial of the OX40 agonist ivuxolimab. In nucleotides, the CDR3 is TGTGCCAGCAGTTTATCTAACTACGGTGGGGAGCAGTACTTC. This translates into CASSLSNYGGEQYF.